The rows below give T cell receptor beta chains drawn from one sample of a study of blood T cell repertoires in COVID-19. Generated by immunoSEQ multiplex PCR, the TCRdb table keeps only in-frame clones and is missing some. The sample has around 130,000 clones, 60% to 85% seen once. Sequenced material: peripheral blood. The receptor set was obtained from an older man with acute or convalescent COVID-19. Each CDR3 is given with its conserved first and last residue. The order of the fields is CDR3 protein, CDR3 DNA, J gene, clone size, V gene, D gene. A D gene is named only where the DNA matches it firmly. Expanded clones get a size class; other rows say once, few or many, or leave the size out.

CDR3 protein: CASSLSGQVGTEAFF; CDR3 DNA: TGTGCCAGCAGTTTATCGGGACAGGTCGGGACTGAAGCTTTCTTT; J gene: TRBJ1-1; clone size: -; V gene: TRBV27; D gene: TRBD1
CDR3 protein: CASSLDTDTQYF; CDR3 DNA: TGCGCCAGCAGTCTAGATACAGATACGCAGTATTTT; J gene: TRBJ2-3; clone size: -; V gene: TRBV5-1; D gene: -
CDR3 protein: CASSLVMAANTEAFF; CDR3 DNA: TGTGCCAGCAGCCTCGTGATGGCGGCGAACACTGAAGCTTTCTTT; J gene: TRBJ1-1; clone size: few; V gene: TRBV3-1/TRBV3-2; D gene: -
CDR3 protein: CASSPTGQGKYEQYF; CDR3 DNA: TGTGCCAGCAGCCCTACGGGACAGGGAAAGTACGAGCAGTACTTC; J gene: TRBJ2-7; clone size: -; V gene: TRBV5-4; D gene: TRBD1
CDR3 protein: CASSPSPRVREQYF; CDR3 DNA: TGTGCCAGCTCACCATCTCCCAGGGTTCGGGAGCAGTACTTC; J gene: TRBJ2-7; clone size: -; V gene: TRBV18; D gene: -
CDR3 protein: CASRPASTNEQFF; CDR3 DNA: TGTGCCAGCAGACCCGCTAGCACCAATGAGCAGTTCTTC; J gene: TRBJ2-1; clone size: few; V gene: TRBV12-3/TRBV12-4; D gene: -
CDR3 protein: CASSVGGRMNTEAFF; CDR3 DNA: TGTGCCAGCAGCGTAGGAGGTAGGATGAACACTGAAGCTTTCTTT; J gene: TRBJ1-1; clone size: -; V gene: TRBV9; D gene: -
CDR3 protein: CASSITSGGYTGELFF; CDR3 DNA: TGTGCCAGTAGTATTACTAGCGGGGGGTACACCGGGGAGCTGTTTTTT; J gene: TRBJ2-2; clone size: few; V gene: TRBV19; D gene: TRBD2
CDR3 protein: CASLRTEGTDTQYF; CDR3 DNA: TGTGCCAGTCTCCGGACAGAAGGCACAGATACGCAGTATTTT; J gene: TRBJ2-3; clone size: once; V gene: TRBV2; D gene: -
CDR3 protein: CASSPSTPGVNYGYTF; CDR3 DNA: TGTGCCAGCTCACCTTCAACCCCCGGGGTGAACTATGGCTACACCTTC; J gene: TRBJ1-2; clone size: once; V gene: TRBV18; D gene: -
CDR3 protein: CASSQESGYSYEQYF; CDR3 DNA: TGCGCCAGCAGCCAAGAGAGCGGATACTCCTACGAGCAGTACTTC; J gene: TRBJ2-7; clone size: -; V gene: TRBV4-1; D gene: -
CDR3 protein: CATSRAPGGANIQYF; CDR3 DNA: TGTGCCACCAGCAGAGCACCAGGAGGCGCAAACATTCAGTACTTC; J gene: TRBJ2-4; clone size: -; V gene: TRBV15; D gene: -
CDR3 protein: CASSFYSPEAGELFF; CDR3 DNA: TGTGCCAGCAGCTTCTATTCTCCAGAGGCCGGGGAGCTGTTTTTT; J gene: TRBJ2-2; clone size: -; V gene: TRBV7-9; D gene: -
CDR3 protein: CASSLARTDYNEQFF; CDR3 DNA: TGTGCCAGCAGCTTAGCTAGGACAGACTACAATGAGCAGTTCTTC; J gene: TRBJ2-1; clone size: -; V gene: TRBV7-2; D gene: -
CDR3 protein: CASSAVSGNQETQYF; CDR3 DNA: TGTGCCAGCAGCGCCGTTAGCGGAAACCAAGAGACCCAGTACTTC; J gene: TRBJ2-5; clone size: -; V gene: TRBV9; D gene: -
CDR3 protein: CASSLEQGTPTYEQYF; CDR3 DNA: TGTGCCAGCAGCTTAGAGCAGGGGACCCCTACCTACGAGCAGTACTTC; J gene: TRBJ2-7; clone size: -; V gene: TRBV7-8; D gene: -
CDR3 protein: CASSDVGMAQYF; CDR3 DNA: TGTGCCAGCAGTGACGTCGGGATGGCCCAGTACTTC; J gene: TRBJ2-5; clone size: -; V gene: TRBV5-8; D gene: -
CDR3 protein: CADRENTEAFF; CDR3 DNA: TGTGCAGACAGGGAGAACACTGAAGCTTTCTTT; J gene: TRBJ1-1; clone size: few; V gene: TRBV2; D gene: TRBD1
CDR3 protein: CASSVGWGGSPETQYF; CDR3 DNA: TGTGCCAGCAGCGTAGGCTGGGGGGGGTCTCCAGAGACCCAGTACTTC; J gene: TRBJ2-5; clone size: -; V gene: TRBV7-8; D gene: TRBD2
CDR3 protein: CASSLRSEQFF; CDR3 DNA: TGTGCCAGCAGTTTGAGGAGTGAGCAGTTCTTC; J gene: TRBJ2-1; clone size: -; V gene: TRBV28; D gene: -
CDR3 protein: CASSFLGDTQYF; CDR3 DNA: TGTGCCAGCAGTTTCTTGGGCGATACGCAGTATTTT; J gene: TRBJ2-3; clone size: -; V gene: TRBV28; D gene: -
CDR3 protein: CASSQYGQGTEAFF; CDR3 DNA: TGTGCCAGCAGCCAATATGGGCAGGGCACTGAAGCTTTCTTT; J gene: TRBJ1-1; clone size: -; V gene: TRBV3-1/TRBV3-2; D gene: -
CDR3 protein: CASSRQGARNEQFF; CDR3 DNA: TGTGCCAGCAGTAGACAGGGGGCTCGGAATGAGCAGTTCTTC; J gene: TRBJ2-1; clone size: -; V gene: TRBV28; D gene: TRBD1
CDR3 protein: CSVDGLYGYTF; CDR3 DNA: TGCAGCGTTGACGGTCTCTATGGCTACACCTTC; J gene: TRBJ1-2; clone size: -; V gene: TRBV29-1; D gene: -
CDR3 protein: CASSQADSIQETQYF; CDR3 DNA: TGTGCCAGCAGCCAGGCGGACAGCATTCAAGAGACCCAGTACTTC; J gene: TRBJ2-5; clone size: -; V gene: TRBV4-2; D gene: -
CDR3 protein: CASTREYYGYTF; CDR3 DNA: TGTGCCAGCACCCGGGAGTACTATGGCTACACCTTC; J gene: TRBJ1-2; clone size: -; V gene: TRBV28; D gene: -
CDR3 protein: CASSPGRWTGTSAGELFF; CDR3 DNA: TGTGCCAGCAGCCCCGGGCGCTGGACAGGGACGTCGGCCGGGGAGCTGTTTTTT; J gene: TRBJ2-2; clone size: -; V gene: TRBV7-3; D gene: TRBD1
CDR3 protein: CASSLAPVGAGGRGQETQYF; CDR3 DNA: TGTGCCAGCAGCTTAGCACCGGTTGGAGCGGGGGGGCGAGGCCAAGAGACCCAGTACTTC; J gene: TRBJ2-5; clone size: once; V gene: TRBV7-2; D gene: TRBD2
CDR3 protein: CASDSGQGSNSPLHF; CDR3 DNA: TGTGCCAGCGACTCCGGACAGGGAAGTAATTCACCCCTCCACTTT; J gene: TRBJ1-6; clone size: -; V gene: TRBV7-9; D gene: TRBD1
CDR3 protein: CASSFGQGGTEAFF; CDR3 DNA: TGTGCCAGCAGTTTCGGACAGGGAGGCACTGAAGCTTTCTTT; J gene: TRBJ1-1; clone size: once; V gene: TRBV6-5; D gene: TRBD1
CDR3 protein: CASSREFNTGELFF; CDR3 DNA: TGTGCCAGCAGCCGGGAATTCAATACCGGGGAGCTGTTTTTT; J gene: TRBJ2-2; clone size: -; V gene: TRBV5-5; D gene: -
CDR3 protein: CASSQVSNQPQHF; CDR3 DNA: TGTGCCAGCAGTCAGGTGTCGAATCAGCCCCAGCATTTT; J gene: TRBJ1-5; clone size: -; V gene: TRBV6-2/TRBV6-3; D gene: -
CDR3 protein: CASSPQPGVGEQYF; CDR3 DNA: TGTGCCAGTAGTCCCCAACCAGGGGTTGGCGAGCAGTACTTC; J gene: TRBJ2-7; clone size: -; V gene: TRBV19; D gene: -
CDR3 protein: CASSPGTFLDTQYF; CDR3 DNA: TGTGCCAGCAGCCCCGGGACATTCTTAGATACGCAGTATTTT; J gene: TRBJ2-3; clone size: -; V gene: TRBV7-2; D gene: -
CDR3 protein: CASSPGVYNSPLHF; CDR3 DNA: TGTGCCAGCAGTCCGGGAGTCTATAATTCACCCCTCCACTTT; J gene: TRBJ1-6; clone size: few; V gene: TRBV6-5; D gene: -
CDR3 protein: CSVTQRGGFYEQFF; CDR3 DNA: TGCAGCGTGACCCAGCGGGGGGGCTTCTATGAGCAGTTCTTC; J gene: TRBJ2-1; clone size: -; V gene: TRBV29-1; D gene: TRBD2
CDR3 protein: CAWSVSYSRPSSYNEQFF; CDR3 DNA: TGTGCCTGGAGTGTTTCTTATTCCAGGCCAAGCTCCTACAATGAGCAGTTCTTC; J gene: TRBJ2-1; clone size: -; V gene: TRBV30; D gene: -
CDR3 protein: CASSFETNYNEQFF; CDR3 DNA: TGTGCCAGCAGTTTCGAGACTAACTACAATGAGCAGTTCTTC; J gene: TRBJ2-1; clone size: -; V gene: TRBV6-6; D gene: -
CDR3 protein: CASSPGLAGGQETQYF; CDR3 DNA: TGTGCCAGCAGCCCAGGACTAGCGGGGGGGCAAGAGACCCAGTACTTC; J gene: TRBJ2-5; clone size: -; V gene: TRBV7-7; D gene: TRBD2
CDR3 protein: CAWSGLAGASGTGELFF; CDR3 DNA: TGTGCCTGGAGTGGGCTAGCGGGGGCCTCGGGGACCGGGGAGCTGTTTTTT; J gene: TRBJ2-2; clone size: -; V gene: TRBV30; D gene: TRBD2
CDR3 protein: CASSYRQGRNYTF; CDR3 DNA: TGCGCCAGCAGCTACCGACAGGGCAGGAATTACACCTTC; J gene: TRBJ1-2; clone size: -; V gene: TRBV5-1; D gene: TRBD1
CDR3 protein: CASSRRTGTEAFF; CDR3 DNA: TGTGCCAGCAGCCGACGGACAGGTACTGAAGCTTTCTTT; J gene: TRBJ1-1; clone size: -; V gene: TRBV4-2; D gene: TRBD1
CDR3 protein: CASSKSGVLGTGWLTHGYTF; CDR3 DNA: TGTGCCAGCAGCAAATCTGGGGTTTTGGGGACAGGCTGGCTCACTCATGGCTACACCTTC; J gene: TRBJ1-2; clone size: -; V gene: TRBV21-1; D gene: -
CDR3 protein: CASSYSIQGERYGYTF; CDR3 DNA: TGTGCCAGCAGTTACTCGATACAGGGGGAACGTTATGGCTACACCTTC; J gene: TRBJ1-2; clone size: once; V gene: TRBV6-2/TRBV6-3; D gene: TRBD1
CDR3 protein: CASSSGQLTSTDTQYF; CDR3 DNA: TGTGCCAGCAGTTCCGGACAGCTGACCAGCACAGATACGCAGTATTTT; J gene: TRBJ2-3; clone size: -; V gene: TRBV6-2/TRBV6-3; D gene: -
CDR3 protein: CASSQVNPWTSGGYEQYF; CDR3 DNA: TGTGCCAGCAGCCAAGTTAACCCTTGGACTAGCGGGGGGTACGAGCAGTACTTC; J gene: TRBJ2-7; clone size: many; V gene: TRBV4-2; D gene: TRBD2
CDR3 protein: CASRPAPADEQYF; CDR3 DNA: TGCGCCAGCAGACCAGCGCCGGCAGACGAGCAGTACTTC; J gene: TRBJ2-7; clone size: -; V gene: TRBV5-1; D gene: -
CDR3 protein: CASSQDGPPRETQYF; CDR3 DNA: TGCGCCAGCAGCCAAGATGGGCCCCCTCGGGAGACCCAGTACTTC; J gene: TRBJ2-5; clone size: -; V gene: TRBV4-1; D gene: -
CDR3 protein: CASSPTGTDNTGELFF; CDR3 DNA: TGTGCCAGCAGCCCCACCGGGACAGATAACACCGGGGAGCTGTTTTTT; J gene: TRBJ2-2; clone size: -; V gene: TRBV3-1/TRBV3-2; D gene: TRBD1
CDR3 protein: CASSLTTGVNTEAFF; CDR3 DNA: TGTGCCAGCAGCCTTACCACAGGGGTGAACACTGAAGCTTTCTTT; J gene: TRBJ1-1; clone size: -; V gene: TRBV7-6; D gene: TRBD1
CDR3 protein: CASTTTGGGSPLHF; CDR3 DNA: TGTGCCAGTACCACCACAGGGGGCGGGTCACCCCTCCACTTT; J gene: TRBJ1-6; clone size: -; V gene: TRBV19; D gene: TRBD1
CDR3 protein: CASSLAGGPTDTQYF; CDR3 DNA: TGTGCCAGCAGCCTAGCGGGGGGACCCACAGATACGCAGTATTTT; J gene: TRBJ2-3; clone size: once; V gene: TRBV28; D gene: TRBD2
CDR3 protein: CASSNRGEEQFF; CDR3 DNA: TGTGCCAGCTCAAACAGGGGTGAAGAGCAGTTCTTC; J gene: TRBJ2-1; clone size: -; V gene: TRBV18; D gene: TRBD1
CDR3 protein: CASRPGTGNYEQYF; CDR3 DNA: TGCGCCAGCAGACCCGGGACAGGGAACTACGAGCAGTACTTC; J gene: TRBJ2-7; clone size: -; V gene: TRBV5-1; D gene: TRBD1